One T cell receptor (beta chain) is described in this entry. Its matching antigen is unknown. In the PCR, 60 Vbeta and 13 Jbeta primers were used. Sequenced by immunoSEQ multiplex PCR; TCRdb stores in-frame clones only, minus some. The sample records about 140,000 clones, 75% being singletons. The data belong to a study of cytomegalovirus exposure and HLA in healthy donors. Study results and caveats: The CMV antigen specificity of a few CMV-associated chains was confirmed through in vitro analysis. In a later analysis, donors in an Asian-associated ancestry cluster reportedly had fewer N-insertions in productive TCRs than the cohort mean.

The germline gives CDR1 MGHRA, CDR2 YSYEKL. V dropped 3 bases and J dropped 6 bases, with 18 bases sitting between them. The CDR3 has 15 residues. Sequenced: PBMCs. V gene TRBV4-1 combines with J gene TRBJ2-7, with D possibly matching TRBD2 (6 bases). This TCR derives from a man aged 25-40 years in good health and CMV-seronegative. The CDR3 loop is CASSQQRGGAIEQYF. The CDR3 region has the DNA TGCGCCAGCAGCCAGCAGAGGGGAGGAGCAATCGAGCAGTACTTC.